This is a list of T cell receptor beta chains from one sample in a study of control samples from healthy donors and cancer patients. Sequencing used immunoSEQ multiplex PCR; TCRdb keeps in-frame clones, though not all of them. The sample records fewer than 200,000 clones, over 85% being singletons. The sequenced sample consisted of blood. The receptor source for this set is a man aged 25 to 45 in good health. The CDR3 runs from the conserved cysteine through the conserved F or W. The D gene is left open where the match is weak. Clone sizes are given selectively: once, few, many, or a class where the clone is expanded.

-	TRBJ2-4	-	TRBV19	TGTGCCAGTAGTACAGGGAGCATTCAGTACTTC	CASSTGSIQYF
-	TRBJ1-3	-	TRBV18	TGTGCCAGCTCACCAGGGTCTGGAAACACCATATATTTT	CASSPGSGNTIYF
-	TRBJ2-3	-	TRBV10-3	TGTGCCATCGGCGTGGGCAGGGATGTCACAGATACGCAGTATTTT	CAIGVGRDVTDTQYF
-	TRBJ1-5	-	TRBV18	TGTGCCAGCTCACCAGGCGGGAACTCCAATCAGCCCCAGCATTTT	CASSPGGNSNQPQHF
-	TRBJ2-7	-	TRBV28	TGTGCCAGCAGTTCGGGGAATACCTACGAGCAGTACTTC	CASSSGNTYEQYF
TRBD2	TRBJ2-3	-	TRBV7-9	TGTGCCATAGGGACTAGCGGAGCGGATACGCAGTATTTT	CAIGTSGADTQYF
TRBD2	TRBJ2-4	-	TRBV6-2/TRBV6-3	TGTGCCAGCAGTCCCGGGGGGGCCAAAAACATTCAGTACTTC	CASSPGGAKNIQYF
-	TRBJ1-4	-	TRBV19	TGTGCCAGTCGAGACCCAGGCGGGAATGAAAAACTGTTTTTT	CASRDPGGNEKLFF
TRBD1	TRBJ2-7	-	TRBV6-5	TGTGCCAGCATGAGGGGGAAGACAGGGGGGTCCGAGCAGTACTTC	CASMRGKTGGSEQYF
TRBD1	TRBJ1-6	-	TRBV19	TGTGCCAGTAGTAGCGGGACAGGGAGGACCTATAATTCACCCCTCCACTTT	CASSSGTGRTYNSPLHF
TRBD2	TRBJ2-7	-	TRBV7-9	TGTGCCAGCAGCTTCGTAGCGGGAGACAACGAGCAGTACTTC	CASSFVAGDNEQYF
TRBD1	TRBJ2-2	-	TRBV11-1	TGTGCCAGCAGCTCTCAGGGGGTGGGAGTCGGCGGGGAGCTGTTTTTT	CASSSQGVGVGGELFF
-	TRBJ1-4	-	TRBV4-2	TGTGCCAGCAGCCAAGATGGGGGGCTGGGAGATGAAAAACTGTTTTTT	CASSQDGGLGDEKLFF
-	TRBJ2-1	-	TRBV13	TGTGCCAGCAGCTACACAGCGATTCTCAACAATGAGCAGTTCTTC	CASSYTAILNNEQFF
-	TRBJ1-1	-	TRBV7-2	TGTGCCAGCATGCCCACAGGGCGGAAAACTGAAGCTTTCTTT	CASMPTGRKTEAFF
-	TRBJ1-5	-	TRBV19	TGTGCCAGTAGAAACGGCGTGCGCAATCAGCCCCAGCATTTT	CASRNGVRNQPQHF
-	TRBJ1-1	-	TRBV5-1	TGCGCCAGCAGCTTGGCCTGGGGGGGCCCCAACACTGAAGCTTTCTTT	CASSLAWGGPNTEAFF
-	TRBJ2-3	-	TRBV6-1	TGTGCCAGCAGTGAACGCGGAGATACGCAGTATTTT	CASSERGDTQYF
-	TRBJ1-1	-	TRBV9	TGTGCCAGCAGCGTAGAGGGGGACACTGAAGCTTTCTTT	CASSVEGDTEAFF
-	TRBJ1-4	once	TRBV27	TGTGCCAGCACTAGTTATGCAACTAATGAAAAACTGTTTTTT	CASTSYATNEKLFF
-	TRBJ1-2	few	TRBV5-6	TGTGCCAGCAGCTTTGGGACCCAGGGCCACTATGGCTACACCTTC	CASSFGTQGHYGYTF
TRBD2	TRBJ2-7	-	TRBV7-3	TGTGCCAGCAGCATTTCCGGGGGGGCCCACGAGCAGTACTTC	CASSISGGAHEQYF
-	TRBJ1-5	once	TRBV4-1	TGCGCCAGCAGCCAAGTCTCTTACCCTCAGGGGAGCAATCAGCCCCAGCATTTT	CASSQVSYPQGSNQPQHF
TRBD1	TRBJ2-6	-	TRBV14	TGTGCCAGCAGCCAGGGACAGATAGGCTCTGGGGCCAACGTCCTGACTTTC	CASSQGQIGSGANVLTF
-	TRBJ1-5	-	TRBV15	TGTGCCACCAGCGAGGGAAGGAATCAGCCCCAGCATTTT	CATSEGRNQPQHF
-	TRBJ1-1	-	TRBV3-1/TRBV3-2	TGTGCCAGCAGCCAAGGCCAGCTGAACACTGAAGCTTTCTTT	CASSQGQLNTEAFF
-	TRBJ1-2	-	TRBV5-1	TGCGCCAGCAGCCCGATGGGGGGGAGCTATGGCTACACCTTC	CASSPMGGSYGYTF
-	TRBJ1-3	-	TRBV10-3	TGTGCCTCCCAGACGGCTGGGGGTGGAAACACCATATATTTT	CASQTAGGGNTIYF
TRBD2	TRBJ2-1	-	TRBV5-1	TGCGCCAGCAGCTGGGGACTAGCGGGGGGCAATGAGCAGTTCTTC	CASSWGLAGGNEQFF
-	TRBJ2-2	-	TRBV7-9	TGTGCCAGCAGCTCAGAGGGATCCGGGGAGCTGTTTTTT	CASSSEGSGELFF
TRBD2	TRBJ2-5	-	TRBV15	TGTGCCACCAGCAGATCTCCCGCGGGGGGAAGGGAGACCCAGTACTTC	CATSRSPAGGRETQYF
-	TRBJ2-3	-	TRBV7-2	TGTGCCAGCAGCTTAGGGGCCTACACAGATACGCAGTATTTT	CASSLGAYTDTQYF
-	TRBJ1-2	-	TRBV28	TGTGCCAGCAGTTTAAGGATAGGGCAAGGCTACACCTTC	CASSLRIGQGYTF
-	TRBJ1-5	-	TRBV6-6	TGTGCCAGCACTGAGAGCAATCAGCCCCAGCATTTT	CASTESNQPQHF
-	TRBJ1-6	-	TRBV19	TGTGCCAGTAGTGATGTCCGAGGAGGGTTAAGTTCACCCCTCCACTTT	CASSDVRGGLSSPLHF
TRBD1	TRBJ1-6	-	TRBV18	TGTGCCAGCGATTCCACGGGACAGGAGAATTCACCCCTCCACTTT	CASDSTGQENSPLHF
-	TRBJ1-1	-	TRBV15	TGTGCCACCAGCAGAGATCTGACCGGGTACGTGAACACTGAAGCTTTCTTT	CATSRDLTGYVNTEAFF
TRBD1	TRBJ2-1	-	TRBV7-9	TGTGCCAGCAGCTTATTTACAGGGGTTTGGAATGAGCAGTTCTTC	CASSLFTGVWNEQFF
-	TRBJ2-7	-	TRBV12-3/TRBV12-4	TGTGCCAGCAGTCCACGGATCTACGAGCAGTACTTC	CASSPRIYEQYF
-	TRBJ1-2	-	TRBV18	TGTGCCAGCTCACCACCCGATGCCCCTCGCAGGGATGGCTACACCTTC	CASSPPDAPRRDGYTF
-	TRBJ1-6	-	TRBV9	TGTGCCAGCAGCGTAAGCTCCTATAATTCACCCCTCCACTTT	CASSVSSYNSPLHF
-	TRBJ2-2	-	TRBV5-1	TGCGCCAGCGGGCTCGGGATGACCGGGGAGCTGTTTTTT	CASGLGMTGELFF
TRBD1	TRBJ1-2	-	TRBV24-1	TGTGCCACCAGTGAATCAACGACAGGGCAAGTCGGGGGTGGCTACACCTTC	CATSESTTGQVGGGYTF
-	TRBJ1-1	-	TRBV27	TGTGCCAGCAGTTTGGGGGGCACTAACACTGAAGCTTTCTTT	CASSLGGTNTEAFF
-	TRBJ2-3	-	TRBV2	TGTGCCAGCAAACAATCTAGCACAGATACGCAGTATTTT	CASKQSSTDTQYF
TRBD2	TRBJ2-5	-	TRBV6-5	TGTGCCAGCAGTAGCGGGACGGTGCAAGAGACCCAGTACTTC	CASSSGTVQETQYF
-	TRBJ1-3	once	TRBV12-3/TRBV12-4	TGTGCCAGCAGGACCTCTGGAAACACCATATATTTT	CASRTSGNTIYF
TRBD1	TRBJ1-2	-	TRBV14	TGTGCCAGCAGCCTCTTTCCCGGGACAGTTTTTGGCTACACCTTC	CASSLFPGTVFGYTF
TRBD1	TRBJ2-1	-	TRBV24-1	TGTGCCACCGAGGGGGACCGGGACAGCTACAATGAGCAGTTCTTC	CATEGDRDSYNEQFF
-	TRBJ1-5	-	TRBV7-2	TGTGCCAGCAGCTCCGCCGAGACACGTCTTCATCAGCCCCAGCATTTT	CASSSAETRLHQPQHF
-	TRBJ1-2	-	TRBV10-3	TGTGCCAGCACCATGGGCGGCAGGGAAATTTGGGGTGGCTACACCTTC	CASTMGGREIWGGYTF
-	TRBJ1-3	-	TRBV10-3	TGTGCCATCAGTGAGTCTGGGGCAGGGATGGTTGGTCTTGGAAACACCATATATTTT	CAISESGAGMVGLGNTIYF
TRBD2	TRBJ2-1	once	TRBV9	TGTGCCAGCAGCGTGGTCCCTAGCGGGCCCTACAATGAGCAGTTCTTC	CASSVVPSGPYNEQFF